Given below is one T cell receptor beta chain in context. This entry is derived from a study of cytomegalovirus exposure and HLA in healthy donors. PCR amplification relied on 60 Vbeta primers (plus 13 Jbeta primers). TCRdb's table, derived via immunoSEQ multiplex PCR, lists solely in-frame clones and lacks some. The profile covers about 120,000 clones, with roughly 80% appearing a single time and approximately 3.5% taken by the ten largest. V lost 5 bases and J lost 6, with 16 bases in between. Per the germline V gene, CDR1 is SGHAT and CDR2 is FQDESV (reference sequence). This CDR3 is 14 amino acids long.

The chain links TRBV11-1 to TRBJ1-1, with a weak D call TRBD1 (6 bases). The sequence derives from a woman aged 25 to 45 in good health and CMV-seropositive. Sequenced input: PBMCs. The CDR3 nucleotides are TGTGCCAGCAGCCCGAACAGGGTTCTCGCTGAAGCTTTCTTT. It is translated as CASSPNRVLAEAFF.